This T cell receptor (beta chain) was recorded in a study of monozygotic twins with inflammatory bowel disease (dated by TCRdb to about 2019). In terms of the full investigation: In total, around 28 monozygotic twin pairs made up the full study: 19 Danish pairs, all IBD-discordant, plus nine German pairs, of which four were IBD-concordant and five were IBD-discordant. The search for disease-associated traits relied mainly on comparing IBD patients with their genetically identical healthy co-twins within discordant pairs. Each individual had, on average, about 151 000 unique TCRalpha sequences and 181 000 unique TCRbeta sequences available for analysis. Findings and caveats that apply to the study as a whole: No single strong signal or clonotype linked to IBD turned up in the results, so the idea that one exists was not supported. A decrease in TCRbeta repertoire diversity, as measured by inverse Simpson index, was observed in IBD patients compared with their healthy co-twins. No difference in repertoire similarity was observed between concordant and discordant twins, possibly owing to limited statistical power. Background noise and inter-individual variability may have been introduced into the repertoires by the differing immunosuppressive treatments among patients. Compared with healthy twins, IBD patients shared fewer clonotypes with other individuals, and the difference was most pronounced in patients with signs of disease activity. Distinction between different T cell subtypes could not be achieved in the analysis.

The library was generated by 5' RACE. Each TCR library was prepared from about 4,000 ng of total RNA. For each sample, cDNA was synthesized in eight separate reactions using SMARTScribe reverse transcriptase. During cDNA synthesis, unique molecular identifiers containing a 6-nucleotide sample barcode were introduced by template switching. Two nested PCRs of about 15 and 9 cycles amplified the TCRalpha and TCRbeta cDNA, and bead purification followed each PCR. Before amplification, cDNA was treated with uracil DNA-glycosylase and purified using the QIAquick PCR purification kit. The second PCR added Illumina TruSeq-compatible adapters along with sample-specific barcodes. TapeStation and Qubit were used to check library quality and concentration, and about 4.5 ng of each library was pooled. The pooled libraries were sequenced with 2 x 100 bp reads and custom sequencing primers on an Illumina HiSeq2500 single-index Rapid Run. The paper's processing steps were these. MiGEC version 1.2.6 was used for UMI-based consensus assembly to correct PCR and sequencing errors. V(D)J alignment, clonotype assembly and CDR3 extraction were performed with MiXCR version 2.1.1. To normalise gene usage, clonotype sharing and MAIT/NKT TCR abundance, the analysis used the top 1000, 10 000 and 20 000 clonotypes per sample. After downsampling to 27 000 UMIs, diversity was calculated as the inverse Simpson index using the vegan R package. Paired Mann-Whitney U tests were applied to discordant twin pairs, with Benjamini-Hochberg correction for multiple testing. After TCRdb reprocessed the reads, each CDR3 protein sequence was kept as one row, without DNA. The V and J calls and clone size are TCRdb's, not the authors'. This sample's records show 350,000 to 400,000 distinct CDR3 sequences. The ten largest clones take up 2.6% of the sample.

Points on this clonotype: Its antigen specificity is not known.

From each donor, an approximately 2.4 ml peripheral blood sample was collected into PAXgene tubes and kept at -80 degrees C. Without any T cell sorting, total RNA was extracted from whole blood using the PAXgene blood miRNA kit on an automated QIAcube. Peripheral blood from monozygotic twin pairs who were concordant or discordant for inflammatory bowel disease underwent deep TCRalpha and TCRbeta repertoire profiling using unique molecular barcoding. Smoking habits were recorded for all twin pairs, and individuals were classified as current, former or never smokers. Sample: blood. The sequence was collected from a human donor with ulcerative colitis or Crohn's disease, or a healthy co-twin of an affected twin (not recorded which).

CDR3 reads: CASSYPRGQGSDEQYF. This chain is built from TRBV6-2 or TRBV6-3 and TRBJ2-7; TCRdb outputs TRBD1, but without DNA this stays unchecked. CDR1 MNHEY and CDR2 SVGEGT were looked up in the germline V gene. The CDR3 starts with the cysteine, ends with the phenylalanine, and has 16 residues. The nucleotide record is missing.